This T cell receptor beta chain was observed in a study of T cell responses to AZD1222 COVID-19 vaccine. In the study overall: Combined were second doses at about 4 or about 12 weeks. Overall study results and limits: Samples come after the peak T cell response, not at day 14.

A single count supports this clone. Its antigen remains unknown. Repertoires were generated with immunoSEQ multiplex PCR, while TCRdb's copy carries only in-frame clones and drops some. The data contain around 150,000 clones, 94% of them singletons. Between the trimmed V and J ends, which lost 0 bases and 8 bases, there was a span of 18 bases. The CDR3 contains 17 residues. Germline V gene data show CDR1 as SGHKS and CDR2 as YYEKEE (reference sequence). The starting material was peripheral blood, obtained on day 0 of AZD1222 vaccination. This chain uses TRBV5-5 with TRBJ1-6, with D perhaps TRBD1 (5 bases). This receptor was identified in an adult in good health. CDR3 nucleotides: TGTGCCAGCAGCTTGGCCGGGGGTTCGGTGGTTGATTCACCCCTCCACTTT. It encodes CASSLAGGSVVDSPLHF.